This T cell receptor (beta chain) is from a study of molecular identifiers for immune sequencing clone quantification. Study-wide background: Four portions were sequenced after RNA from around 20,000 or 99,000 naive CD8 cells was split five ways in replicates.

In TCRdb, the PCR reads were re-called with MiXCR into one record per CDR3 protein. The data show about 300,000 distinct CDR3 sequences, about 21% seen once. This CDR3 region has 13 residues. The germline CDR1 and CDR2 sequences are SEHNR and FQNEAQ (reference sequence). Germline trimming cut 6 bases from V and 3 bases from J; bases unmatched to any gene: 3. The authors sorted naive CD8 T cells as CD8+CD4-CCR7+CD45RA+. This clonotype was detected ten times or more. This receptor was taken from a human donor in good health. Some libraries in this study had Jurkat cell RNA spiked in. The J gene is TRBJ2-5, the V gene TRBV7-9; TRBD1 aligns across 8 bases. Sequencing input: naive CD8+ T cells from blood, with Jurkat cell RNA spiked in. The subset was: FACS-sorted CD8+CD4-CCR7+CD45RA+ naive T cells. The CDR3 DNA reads TGTGCCAGCAGACCACAGGGGGAAGAGACCCAGTACTTC. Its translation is CASRPQGEETQYF.